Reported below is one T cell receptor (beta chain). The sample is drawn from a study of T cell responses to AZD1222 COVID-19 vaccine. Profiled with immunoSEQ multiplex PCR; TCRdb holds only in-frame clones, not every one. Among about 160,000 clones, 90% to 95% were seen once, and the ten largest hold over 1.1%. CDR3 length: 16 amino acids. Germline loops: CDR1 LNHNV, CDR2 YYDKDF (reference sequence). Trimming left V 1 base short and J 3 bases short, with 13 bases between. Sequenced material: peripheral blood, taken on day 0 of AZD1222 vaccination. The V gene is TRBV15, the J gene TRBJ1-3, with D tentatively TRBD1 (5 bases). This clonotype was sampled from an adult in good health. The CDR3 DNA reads TGTGCCACCAGCAGAGTTTTCAGGGAACATGGAAACACCATATATTTT. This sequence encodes CATSRVFREHGNTIYF. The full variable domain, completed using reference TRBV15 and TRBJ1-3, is DAMVIQNPRYQVTQFGKPVTLSCSQTLNHNVMYWYQQKSSQAPKLLFHYYDKDFNNEADTPDNFQSRRPNTSFCFLDIRSPGLGDTAMYLCATSRVFREHGNTIYFGEGSWLTVV.